One and the same sample provided the 31 T cell receptor beta chains below, sequenced in a study of cytomegalovirus exposure and HLA in healthy donors. The PCR made use of 60 Vbeta and 13 Jbeta primers. Produced via immunoSEQ multiplex PCR; TCRdb's table is partial and in-frame only. This table holds about 190,000 clones, around 81% found once. The sequencing input was PBMCs. These receptor sequences come from a man younger than 35 in good health and CMV-seronegative.

CDR3: CASSLVRESIDTQYF. CDR3 nucleotides: TGTGCCAGCAGCTTAGTCCGGGAAAGTATAGATACGCAGTATTTT. This chain links TRBV7-2 with TRBJ2-3; maybe TRBD2 (5 bases). This CDR3 comprises 15 residues. Germline V gives CDR1 SGHTA, CDR2 FQGNSA. Trimming pared 1 base from V and 5 bases from J, leaving 13 bases between. The whole variable domain, remainder taken from reference TRBV7-2 and TRBJ2-3, is GAGVSQSPSNKVTEKGKDVELRCDPISGHTALYWYRQSLGQGLEFLIYFQGNSAPDKSGLPSDRFSAERTGGSVSTLTIQRTQQEDSAVYLCASSLVRESIDTQYFGPGTRLTVL.

This chain uses TRBV7-2 with TRBJ1-2; tentative D call: TRBD1 (5 bases). V was trimmed by 3 bases and J by 2 bases, leaving 10 bases between them. This CDR3 has 14 residues. The germline V gene has CDR1 SGHTA and CDR2 FQGNSA. The CDR3 DNA reads TGTGCCAGCAGCTTCATTAACAGGAACTATGGCTACACCTTC. Protein product: CASSFINRNYGYTF. Filled out from reference TRBV7-2 and TRBJ1-2, the complete variable domain reads GAGVSQSPSNKVTEKGKDVELRCDPISGHTALYWYRQSLGQGLEFLIYFQGNSAPDKSGLPSDRFSAERTGGSVSTLTIQRTQQEDSAVYLCASSFINRNYGYTFGSGTRLTVV.

V usage is TRBV19 and J usage is TRBJ1-6; weak D call: TRBD1 (6 bases). Trimming cost V 4 bases and J 1 base, with 11 bases left between them. This CDR3 has 16 residues. Germline assignment: CDR1 LNHDA and CDR2 SQIVND (reference sequence). The CDR3 loop is CASSSHRASYNSPLHF. In nucleotides, the CDR3 is TGTGCCAGTAGTAGTCACAGGGCATCCTATAATTCACCCCTCCACTTT.

The CDR3 nucleotides are TGTGCCAGCAGCCATCCCGGGACAGGGGTCTCCTACGAGCAGTACTTC. Translation: CASSHPGTGVSYEQYF. This chain uses TRBV28 with TRBJ2-7; TRBD1 agrees at 10 bases. Per the germline V gene, CDR1 is MDHEN and CDR2 is SYDVKM. This CDR3 comprises 16 residues. J was trimmed by 0 bases and V by 6 bases; bases with no gene match: 8.

The chain is built from TRBV28 and TRBJ2-5; D possibly corresponds to TRBD2 (7 bases). CDR1 MDHEN and CDR2 SYDVKM come from the germline V gene. The CDR3 length is 16 residues. V was cut by 3 bases and J by 0 bases, with 14 bases left in between. The CDR3 sequence: CASSFGGTLYQETQYF. The CDR3 DNA is TGTGCCAGCAGTTTCGGGGGGACATTGTACCAAGAGACCCAGTACTTC. Based on the CDR3 plus reference TRBV28 and TRBJ2-5, the full variable domain is DVKVTQSSRYLVKRTGEKVFLECVQDMDHENMFWYRQDPGLGLRLIYFSYDVKMKEKGDIPEGYSVSREKKERFSLILESASTNQTSMYLCASSFGGTLYQETQYFGPGTRLLVL.

The V call is TRBV5-6, the J call TRBJ2-1, with TRBD2 matching 8 bases. CDR1 and CDR2 (germline): SGHDT, YYEEEE. There are 18 residues in the CDR3. J lost 1 base, V lost 4 bases, and 13 bases had no gene match. This CDR3 reads CASSPLGLTSGSYNEQFF. CDR3 DNA sequence: TGTGCCAGCAGCCCTTTAGGGCTAACTAGCGGTTCCTACAATGAGCAGTTCTTC.

The genes are TRBV2 and TRBJ2-3, with TRBD2 matching over 8 bases. The CDR3 consists of 12 residues. With 6 bases clipped from V and 4 bases from J, the junction kept 0 bases outside the gene matches. Germline values: CDR1 SNHLY, CDR2 FYNNEI. DNA of the CDR3: TGTGCCAGCAGGGGACTAGCAGATACGCAGTATTTT. Protein product: CASRGLADTQYF.

This chain's CDR3 is CATSRGVAGGSYEQYF. CDR3 in DNA: TGTGCCACCAGCAGAGGCGTAGCGGGAGGCAGCTACGAGCAGTACTTC. V gene TRBV15 combines with J gene TRBJ2-7; 10 nucleotides align to TRBD2. CDR1 LNHNV and CDR2 YYDKDF come from the germline V gene (reference sequence). V trimming: 1 base; J trimming: 3 bases; junction bases outside the gene matches: 6. This CDR3 spans 16 amino acids.

The rearrangement links TRBV12-5 to TRBJ2-1, with D maybe TRBD2 (5 bases). The CDR3 consists of 13 residues. Trimming took off 2 bases at V and 7 bases at J, with 9 bases between the two ends. In germline, CDR1 is LGHNT, CDR2 FRNRAP. The CDR3 nucleotides read TGTGCTAGTGGTTTGACGAGCGGAAATGAGCAGTTCTTC. Its protein is CASGLTSGNEQFF.

The chain combines TRBV20-1 with TRBJ1-6, with TRBD1 as a possible D gene (5 bases). Germline loops: CDR1 DFQATT, CDR2 SNEGSKA (reference sequence). This CDR3 has 11 amino acids. V lost 3 bases to trimming and J lost 13 bases, with 10 bases between them. As DNA, the CDR3 is TGCAGTGCTAGGGAAGGGGTGCCCCTCCACTTT. Protein product: CSAREGVPLHF.

The chain employs TRBV28 and TRBJ2-7; TRBD2 aligns across 14 bases. Germline CDR1 reads MDHEN; CDR2 reads SYDVKM. V shed 6 bases and J 4 bases; nucleotides not matched to a gene: 5. The CDR3 contains 15 residues. CDR3 DNA sequence: TGTGCCAGCAGCCAGGGACTAGCGGGAGTATACGAGCAGTACTTC. Amino acid sequence: CASSQGLAGVYEQYF.

The rearrangement links TRBV6-5 to TRBJ2-5; D uncertain. This CDR3 has 15 residues. Germline CDR1 MNHEY, CDR2 SVGAGI. Trimming left V 4 bases short and J 1 base short, with 13 bases between. CDR3: CASSSYSTFQETQYF. The CDR3 region has the DNA TGTGCCAGCAGTTCGTACAGTACCTTCCAAGAGACCCAGTACTTC.

The chain joins TRBV10-3 to TRBJ1-5, with 10 bases fitting TRBD1. Germline CDR1 is ENHRY and CDR2 is SYGVKD. J lost 4 bases, V lost 6 bases, and 9 bases had no gene match. The CDR3 is 16 amino acids. The chain's CDR3 is CAISRDRGFGNQPQHF. The CDR3 coding sequence is TGTGCCATCAGCCGGGACAGGGGATTTGGGAATCAGCCCCAGCATTTT.

The chain joins TRBV9 to TRBJ2-7; TRBD2 aligns across 11 bases. V was pared by 0 bases and J by 2 bases, with 1 base of the junction left unmatched. The CDR3 totals 15 residues. Germline V gives CDR1 SGDLS, CDR2 YYNGEE. The CDR3 loop reads CASSVGLAGTYEQYF. CDR3 bases: TGTGCCAGCAGCGTAGGACTAGCGGGGACCTACGAGCAGTACTTC.

The chain carries TRBV9 and TRBJ2-1, with 10 bases matching TRBD2. From germline, CDR1 is SGDLS and CDR2 YYNGEE. J lost 7 bases, V lost 0 bases, and 7 bases had no gene match. This CDR3 has 16 residues. CDR3 loop: CASSVEAAGGVNEQFF. The CDR3 DNA sequence: TGTGCCAGCAGCGTAGAGGCAGCGGGGGGGGTAAATGAGCAGTTCTTC.

The V call is TRBV10-3, the J call TRBJ1-2, with 9 bases that match TRBD1. This CDR3 contains 13 residues. Germline V CDR1 and CDR2: ENHRY, SYGVKD. The V segment lost 11 bases and the J segment 3 bases; nucleotides outside the gene matches: 7. CDR3 region: CASTGGADYGYTF. In nucleotides, the CDR3 is TGTGCCTCCACAGGGGGCGCGGACTATGGCTACACCTTC.

The rearrangement links TRBV15 to TRBJ1-2; D is unresolved. V lost 0 bases, J lost 3 bases, and 5 bases lay in between. The CDR3 has 13 residues. Germline CDR1 LNHNV, CDR2 YYDKDF (reference sequence). DNA of the CDR3: TGTGCCACCAGCAGAGATCAGTACTATGGCTACACCTTC. It codes for CATSRDQYYGYTF. The full variable domain, in which reference TRBV15 and TRBJ1-2 provide the parts outside the CDR3, is DAMVIQNPRYQVTQFGKPVTLSCSQTLNHNVMYWYQQKSSQAPKLLFHYYDKDFNNEADTPDNFQSRRPNTSFCFLDIRSPGLGDTAMYLCATSRDQYYGYTFGSGTRLTVV.

The chain has TRBV2 and TRBJ1-3, with D unresolved. Trimming took 6 bases from V and 1 from J, leaving 13 bases between them. The germline gives CDR1 SNHLY, CDR2 FYNNEI. The CDR3 loop spans 15 amino acids. CDR3 in DNA: TGTGCCAGCAGCCCCGATTGGCTTTCTGGAAACACCATATATTTT. Amino acids: CASSPDWLSGNTIYF.

The V call is TRBV4-1, the J call TRBJ1-1; no definite D call. V was pared by 8 bases and J by 6 bases, with 7 bases between. CDR3 length equals 10 residues. Germline CDR1 reads MGHRA; CDR2 reads YSYEKL. CDR3 protein: CASAGSEAFF. The CDR3 DNA follows: TGCGCCAGCGCGGGCTCTGAAGCTTTCTTT.

The J gene is TRBJ2-3, the V gene TRBV29-1; TRBD1 matches 8 bases. V shed 6 bases and J 6 bases; nucleotides not matched to a gene: 14. The germline CDR1 and CDR2 sequences are SQVTM and ANQGSEA. This CDR3 contains 15 residues. The CDR3 coding sequence is TGCAGCGTCCGTCGAACTACAGGGGGTGTCGATACGCAGTATTTT. Its protein product is CSVRRTTGGVDTQYF.

The chain couples TRBV15 to TRBJ2-3; no firm D call. Trimming cost V 4 bases and J 1 base, with 12 bases left between them. CDR1 and CDR2 (germline): LNHNV, YYDKDF (reference sequence). This CDR3 has 15 residues. CDR3 in amino acids: CATSMGSPRTDTQYF. The CDR3 DNA follows: TGTGCCACCAGCATGGGCTCACCCCGCACAGATACGCAGTATTTT.

The chain combines TRBV7-8 with TRBJ1-6, with 7 bases matching TRBD1. The CDR3 consists of 15 residues. Germline CDR1 SGHVS, CDR2 FQNEAQ. J lost 8 bases, V lost 4 bases, and 8 bases had no gene match. The CDR3 DNA reads as TGTGCCAGCAGCTCTTACAGGGGTACTGATTCACCCCTCCACTTT. It is translated as CASSSYRGTDSPLHF.

This chain uses TRBV28 with TRBJ2-7; D uncertain. V shed 1 base and J shed 3 bases, with 7 bases lying between them. The CDR3 is 13 amino acids. Per germline, CDR1 MDHEN and CDR2 SYDVKM. CDR3 loop: CASSLSPVYEQYF. The DNA of the CDR3 is TGTGCCAGCAGTTTATCCCCAGTCTACGAGCAGTACTTC.

The chain recombines TRBV5-1 with TRBJ2-2; 9 bases are a match to TRBD1. The CDR3 spans 16 residues. V lost 0 bases, J lost 7 bases, and 7 bases stayed unmatched. Germline CDR1 and CDR2: SGHRS and YFSETQ. The CDR3 loop is CASSLARTGEVGELFF. DNA of the CDR3: TGCGCCAGCAGCTTGGCGAGGACAGGGGAGGTCGGGGAGCTGTTTTTT.

V is TRBV6-1 and J is TRBJ2-2; TRBD1 matches 8 bases. CDR1 and CDR2 (germline): MNHNS, SASEGT. The CDR3 is 15 amino acids. J lost 1 base, V lost 5 bases, and 3 bases had no gene match. The CDR3 coding sequence is TGTGCCAGCAGTCCTGGGACAGGGAACACCGGGGAGCTGTTTTTT. Protein product: CASSPGTGNTGELFF.

The genes are TRBV28 and TRBJ2-5; 8 nucleotides line up with TRBD1. The J call may be mistaken, given a closer DNA end match to TRBJ2-7. Germline CDR1 MDHEN, CDR2 SYDVKM. The CDR3 spans 14 residues. CDR3 amino acids: CASSRGQEVREQYF. DNA for the CDR3: TGTGCCAGCAGCCGGGGACAGGAGGTTCGCGAGCAGTACTTC.

The chain employs TRBV11-3 and TRBJ1-1, with 10 bases fitting TRBD1. CDR1 SGHNT and CDR2 YENEEA come from the germline V gene. V lost 0 bases to trimming and J lost 6 bases; unmatched junction nucleotides: 16. CDR3 size: 19 residues. This CDR3 is CASSLEPRTVGQGGSEAFF. The CDR3 DNA reads TGTGCCAGCAGCTTAGAGCCCCGGACGGTCGGACAGGGGGGATCTGAAGCTTTCTTT.

The gene calls are TRBV6-6 and TRBJ1-2, with D tentatively TRBD1 (5 bases). V shed 7 bases and J shed 2 bases, with 14 bases lying between them. The CDR3 spans 14 residues. The V gene's germline CDR1 is MNHNY and CDR2 SVGAGI (reference sequence). CDR3 coding DNA: TGTGCCAGCAATCAAGACAGCCGAAACTATGGCTACACCTTC. It specifies CASNQDSRNYGYTF.

This clone was counted a single time. The chain's CDR3 is CATSRDLGTGNQPQHF. DNA of the CDR3: TGTGCCACCAGCAGAGATTTGGGGACAGGCAATCAGCCCCAGCATTTT. The chain recombines TRBV15 with TRBJ1-5; 7 bases are a match to TRBD1. With V trimmed by 0 bases and J by 2 bases, 4 bases remained unmatched. The germline CDR1 and CDR2 sequences are LNHNV and YYDKDF (reference sequence). CDR3 length equals 16 residues.

CDR3 loop: CASSTGGGYTEAFF. CDR3 nucleotide sequence: TGTGCCAGCAGTACCGGTGGAGGCTACACTGAAGCTTTCTTT. This chain links TRBV6-5 with TRBJ1-1; D remains ambiguous. CDR3 length: 14 amino acids. Trimming stripped 5 bases from V and 3 bases from J, with 13 bases between. Germline V lookup: CDR1 MNHEY, CDR2 SVGAGI.

The chain joins TRBV7-9 to TRBJ2-5; 10 bases match TRBD1. The V gene's germline CDR1 is SEHNR and CDR2 FQNEAQ (reference sequence). The CDR3 has 13 amino acids. With V trimmed by 7 bases and J by 5 bases, 4 bases remained unmatched. CDR3 in DNA: TGTGCCAGCACCGACAGGGGGCAGGAGACCCAGTACTTC. Its protein is CASTDRGQETQYF.